The 18 T cell receptor beta chains reported below all come from one sample, sequenced in a study of monozygotic twins with inflammatory bowel disease. Using the 5' RACE reads, TCRdb records one entry per CDR3 protein without DNA. In all, the sample yields under 150,000 distinct CDR3 sequences. Sequencing input: blood. These receptors came from a human donor with ulcerative colitis or Crohn's disease, or a healthy co-twin of an affected twin (not recorded which).

The chain uses TRBV7-9 and TRBJ2-7. In germline, CDR1 is SEHNR, CDR2 FQNEAQ (reference sequence). CDR3 size: 11 residues. The CDR3 protein is CASSIQQVEYF. The full variable domain, with the rest looked up from reference TRBV7-9 and TRBJ2-7, is DTGVSQNPRHKITKRGQNVTFRCDPISEHNRLYWYRQTLGQGPEFLTYFQNEAQLEKSRLLSDRFSAERPKGSFSTLEIQRTEQGDSAMYLCASSIQQVEYFGPGTRLTVT.

The rearrangement links TRBV6-5 to TRBJ1-2; the D call of TRBD1 rests on TCRdb alone, since no DNA is present to check it. CDR1 and CDR2 from the germline V gene are MNHEY and SVGAGI. The CDR3 consists of 13 residues. The CDR3: CASRDQKTGEVTF.

This chain's CDR3 is CASSSNRGAREQYF. V is TRBV12-3 or TRBV12-4 and J is TRBJ2-7; TCRdb's D gene call, TRBD1, goes unchecked for lack of DNA. CDR3 length equals 14 residues.

The V call is TRBV20-1, the J call TRBJ2-3; TCRdb outputs TRBD1, but without DNA this stays unchecked. Germline CDR1 and CDR2: DFQATT and SNEGSKA (reference sequence). This CDR3 has 16 residues. This CDR3 is CSASTLGTGRTDTQYF.

The genes are TRBV4-3 and TRBJ2-2; TCRdb names TRBD1, which stays unverified in the absence of DNA. From germline, CDR1 is LGHNA and CDR2 YSLEER. The CDR3 runs 16 residues. The CDR3 loop reads CANNEMGTGWTGELFF.

CDR3: CASSLVGTGASKPPYEQYF. V gene TRBV5-1 combines with J gene TRBJ2-7; TCRdb gives TRBD1 as the D gene, but with no DNA this cannot be confirmed. Germline lookup yields CDR1 SGHRS and CDR2 YFSETQ. This CDR3 comprises 19 residues.

The chain carries TRBV12-5 and TRBJ2-1; TCRdb's D gene call, TRBD1, goes unchecked for lack of DNA. The CDR3 totals 15 residues. Germline V CDR1 and CDR2: LGHNT, FRNRAP. CDR3 protein: CASGFTGPHYNEQFF.

This rearrangement joins TRBV7-9 to TRBJ2-5; as DNA is missing, the TRBD2 call by TCRdb cannot be tested. Germline values: CDR1 SEHNR, CDR2 FQNEAQ (reference sequence). The CDR3 extends over 14 amino acids. This CDR3 is CASSSGTSVETQYF.

The chain joins TRBV5-6 to TRBJ2-7; the D call from TCRdb, TRBD1, cannot be confirmed without DNA. This CDR3 region has 15 residues. CDR1 is SGHDT and CDR2 is YYEEEE in the germline V gene. This CDR3 reads CASSPWAGGPYEQYF.

The chain recombines TRBV20-1 with TRBJ1-1; TCRdb calls TRBD1, which cannot be checked without DNA. This CDR3 comprises 17 residues. Germline values: CDR1 DFQATT, CDR2 SNEGSKA (reference sequence). CDR3 residues: CSARDSRRQDQNTEAFF.

V usage is TRBV6-5 and J usage is TRBJ2-7; TCRdb proposes TRBD2, but this gene call is untestable without DNA. This CDR3 comprises 16 residues. Germline lookup yields CDR1 MNHEY and CDR2 SVGAGI. The CDR3: CASSYSRDFLQGEQYF.

The gene calls are TRBV7-2 and TRBJ1-2; TCRdb calls TRBD1, which cannot be checked without DNA. CDR3 length: 14 residues. Germline assignment: CDR1 SGHTA and CDR2 FQGNSA. The CDR3 sequence is CASSFGGTYVSYTF.

V and J are TRBV6-2 or TRBV6-3 and TRBJ2-3; TCRdb's D call of TRBD2 is untestable without DNA. This CDR3 has 15 residues. Germline CDR1 MNHEY, CDR2 SVGEGT. Here the CDR3 reads CASSHGLYQIFTQYF.

The rearrangement links TRBV6-6 to TRBJ2-7; TCRdb selects TRBD1, and the lack of DNA leaves this call unchecked. In germline, CDR1 is MNHNY, CDR2 SVGAGI (reference sequence). The CDR3 is made up of 14 amino acids. CDR3 residues: CASSYTTTGGEQYF.

The chain uses TRBV30 and TRBJ1-6. Looked up from germline, CDR1 is GTSNPN and CDR2 is SVGIG (reference sequence). The CDR3 has 13 residues. CDR3: CAWSWTENSPLHF.

J is TRBJ1-5 and V is TRBV20-1; TCRdb's D gene call, TRBD1, goes unchecked for lack of DNA. Germline V gives CDR1 DFQATT, CDR2 SNEGSKA (reference sequence). This CDR3 comprises 15 residues. CDR3 amino acids: CSARVGQGHNQPQHF.

The rearrangement joins TRBV6-4 to TRBJ1-2. Per the germline V gene, CDR1 is MRHNA and CDR2 is SNTAGT. The CDR3 is 15 residues long. This chain's CDR3 is CASSDSASGGYGYTF.

The chain combines TRBV7-7 with TRBJ2-7. The germline gives CDR1 SSHAT, CDR2 FNYEAQ (reference sequence). There are 14 residues in the CDR3. The CDR3 sequence: CASSPGQRTYEQYF.